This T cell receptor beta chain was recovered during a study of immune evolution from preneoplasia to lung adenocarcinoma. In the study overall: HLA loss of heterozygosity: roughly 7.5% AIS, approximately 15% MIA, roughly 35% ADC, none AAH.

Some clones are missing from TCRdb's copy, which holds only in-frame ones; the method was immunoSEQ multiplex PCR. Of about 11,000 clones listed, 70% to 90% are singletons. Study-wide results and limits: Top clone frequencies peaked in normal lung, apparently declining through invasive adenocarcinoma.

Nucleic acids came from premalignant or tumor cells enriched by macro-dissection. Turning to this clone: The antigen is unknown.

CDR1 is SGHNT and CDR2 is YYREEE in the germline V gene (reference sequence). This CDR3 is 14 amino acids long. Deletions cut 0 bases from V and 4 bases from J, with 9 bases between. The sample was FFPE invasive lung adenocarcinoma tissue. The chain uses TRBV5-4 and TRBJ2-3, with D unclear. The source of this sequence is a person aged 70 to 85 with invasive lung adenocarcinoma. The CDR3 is CASSLGPGSDTQYF. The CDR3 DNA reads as TGTGCCAGCAGCTTGGGTCCCGGTTCAGATACGCAGTATTTT.